This entry lists 17 T cell receptor beta chains sequenced from one sample in a study of T cell responses to AZD1222 COVID-19 vaccine. The assay was immunoSEQ multiplex PCR, and TCRdb's table has in-frame clones only and misses some. The sample lists roughly 200,000 clones; more than 85% were seen once. The starting material was peripheral blood, obtained 28 days after the second AZD1222 dose. These receptors originate from an adult who received the AZD1222 COVID-19 vaccine.

The chain is built from TRBV24-1 and TRBJ2-2; 7 bases align to TRBD1. V was pared by 4 bases and J by 1 base, with 8 bases of the junction left unmatched. The germline gives CDR1 KGHDR, CDR2 SFDVKD. The CDR3 runs to 17 residues. The CDR3 loop is CATSELRTGLNTGELFF. The CDR3 DNA follows: TGTGCCACCAGTGAACTTCGGACAGGACTGAACACCGGGGAGCTGTTTTTT.

This chain connects TRBV7-2 to TRBJ2-3; a weak D match, TRBD2 (7 bases). This CDR3 has 15 residues. Germline V gene lookup returns CDR1 SGHTA and CDR2 FQGNSA. V was shortened by 6 bases and J by 0 bases, with 13 bases between the two germline ends. For the CDR3, the DNA is TGTGCCAGCAGAAGGGGGGGCCCCAGCACAGATACGCAGTATTTT. Protein: CASRRGGPSTDTQYF.

The chain combines TRBV4-2 with TRBJ2-7, with 9 positions matching TRBD2. The ends lost 2 bases at V and 3 bases at J; junction bases unmatched: 5. Germline-derived CDR1 and CDR2 are LGHNA and YNFKEQ. The CDR3 totals 15 residues. DNA of the CDR3: TGTGCCAGCAGCCAACCTAGCGGGGCCCGCTACGAGCAGTACTTC. Protein product: CASSQPSGARYEQYF.

The rearrangement joins TRBV24-1 to TRBJ2-3; D possibly uses TRBD1 or TRBD2 (5 bases each). Germline CDR1 KGHDR, CDR2 SFDVKD. The CDR3 contains 15 residues. The ends were cut back, 4 bases at V and 2 bases at J, with 12 bases in the middle. The CDR3 sequence is CATSDQGRDTDTQYF. As DNA, the CDR3 is TGTGCCACCAGTGACCAGGGACGGGACACAGATACGCAGTATTTT.

The V call is TRBV7-2, the J call TRBJ1-2, with a weak D call TRBD1 (5 bases). The V end lost 1 base, the J end lost 4 bases, and 13 bases lay between the germline ends. The CDR3 runs to 15 residues. Germline CDR1 SGHTA, CDR2 FQGNSA. The CDR3 spells CASSLGPREIYGYTF. For the CDR3, the DNA is TGTGCCAGCAGCTTAGGGCCCAGGGAGATCTATGGCTACACCTTC.

The V call is TRBV2, the J call TRBJ2-5; D perhaps matches TRBD2 (6 bases). Between the trimmed V and J ends, which lost 7 bases and 4 bases, there was a span of 19 bases. Germline V gene sequence: CDR1 SNHLY, CDR2 FYNNEI. This CDR3 spans 15 amino acids. The CDR3 DNA reads TGTGCCAGCACCCCAAATCATGGGCGGGGAGAGACCCAGTACTTC. Protein product: CASTPNHGRGETQYF.

In its sample, this clone was seen once. V and J are TRBV20-1 and TRBJ1-2, with TRBD1 as a possible D gene (5 bases). Germline CDR1 DFQATT, CDR2 SNEGSKA (reference sequence). V lost 7 bases and J 3 bases, leaving 9 bases between the germline ends. The CDR3 is 11 amino acids. CDR3 amino acids: CSGQIHYGYTF. CDR3 nucleotides: TGCAGTGGACAGATTCACTATGGCTACACCTTC.

The chain uses TRBV18 and TRBJ1-2; 8 bases match TRBD1. CDR1 KGHSH and CDR2 LQKENI come from the germline V gene. The CDR3 is 13 residues long. J was trimmed by 6 bases and V by 6 bases; bases with no gene match: 6. In nucleotides, the CDR3 is TGTGCCAGCTCCCCGGACAGGGCGCATGGCTACACCTTC. Translation gives CASSPDRAHGYTF.

The J gene is TRBJ2-1, the V gene TRBV6-5, with TRBD2 matching over 8 bases. The J segment lost 3 bases and the V segment lost 6 bases, leaving 7 bases of the junction unmatched. In germline, CDR1 is MNHEY, CDR2 SVGAGI. The CDR3 runs 15 residues. CDR3 sequence (DNA): TGTGCCAGCAGGGGGGGGCTAGCGGGCTACAATGAGCAGTTCTTC. Protein product: CASRGGLAGYNEQFF.

The V gene is TRBV5-5, the J gene TRBJ2-1, with 9 bases that match TRBD1. CDR1 and CDR2 (germline): SGHKS, YYEKEE (reference sequence). This CDR3 comprises 14 residues. The ends lost 2 bases at V and 7 bases at J; junction bases unmatched: 4. The CDR3 region is CASSFRTGVNEQFF. The CDR3 bases are TGTGCCAGCAGCTTCCGGACAGGGGTTAATGAGCAGTTCTTC.

J is TRBJ1-3 and V is TRBV5-1; no clear D gene. V dropped 0 bases and J dropped 8 bases, with 15 bases sitting between them. The germline V gene encodes CDR1 SGHRS and CDR2 YFSETQ. There are 15 residues in the CDR3. The CDR3 DNA is TGCGCCAGCAGCTTGGCTAGGACCGCTGGGGACACCATATATTTT. Amino acids: CASSLARTAGDTIYF.

The V gene is TRBV18, the J gene TRBJ1-3; D perhaps matches TRBD1 (6 bases). Trimming took 3 bases from V and 9 from J, leaving 21 bases between them. This CDR3 is built from 16 residues. CDR1 is KGHSH, CDR2 LQKENI, per germline. In DNA form, the CDR3 reads TGTGCCAGCTCACCTGGAGGACCCCGGAGGGGGGTCACCATATATTTT. Encoded protein: CASSPGGPRRGVTIYF.

V is TRBV6-2 or TRBV6-3 and J is TRBJ1-5; D gene uncertain. Deletions cut 5 bases from V and 1 base from J, with 3 bases between. This CDR3 has 12 residues. Germline CDR1 is MNHEY and CDR2 is SVGEGT. The DNA of the CDR3 is TGTGCCAGCAGTAGAAGCAATCAGCCCCAGCATTTT. It encodes CASSRSNQPQHF.

The chain employs TRBV12-3 or TRBV12-4 and TRBJ1-1; no clear D gene. The CDR3 totals 13 residues. V was trimmed by 2 bases and J by 3 bases, leaving 7 bases between them. DNA of the CDR3: TGTGCCAGCAGTTTAAATGGGCACACTGAAGCTTTCTTT. Translation: CASSLNGHTEAFF.

This chain links TRBV13 with TRBJ2-5, with D tentatively TRBD2 (6 bases). Germline V lookup: CDR1 PRHDT, CDR2 FYEKMQ (reference sequence). This CDR3 is built from 13 residues. Between the trimmed V and J ends, which lost 2 bases and 3 bases, there was a span of 7 bases. The CDR3 coding sequence is TGTGCCAGCAGCTTATGGAGGGAAGAGACCCAGTACTTC. Its protein product is CASSLWREETQYF.

V gene TRBV6-5 combines with J gene TRBJ1-5, with D perhaps matching TRBD1 (6 bases). The CDR3 covers 16 residues. The germline V and J ends were trimmed by 0 bases and 7 bases, with 16 bases remaining between them. Germline V gene sequence: CDR1 MNHEY, CDR2 SVGAGI. CDR3 sequence: CASSYSRGAQGQPQHF. In nucleotides, the CDR3 is TGTGCCAGCAGTTACTCGAGAGGGGCGCAGGGGCAGCCCCAGCATTTT.

The rearrangement uses TRBV24-1 and TRBJ2-2, with TRBD1 matching over 7 bases. CDR1 and CDR2 (germline): KGHDR, SFDVKD. The CDR3 runs to 15 residues. V gave up 8 bases and J gave up 1 base; unmatched junction bases: 6. CDR3 loop: CATKKDRWNTGELFF. The CDR3 DNA reads TGTGCCACCAAAAAGGACAGGTGGAACACCGGGGAGCTGTTTTTT.